These T cell receptor beta chains were read from a single sample in a study of T cells in Graves' hyperthyroidism and ophthalmopathy. TCRdb reanalysed the multiplex PCR reads using MiXCR and keeps one entry per CDR3 protein. The data contain over 250,000 distinct CDR3 sequences, over 15% of them singletons. The sample taken for sequencing was blood. Source of these receptors: a woman aged 55-70 years with Graves' ophthalmopathy. The CDR3 runs from the conserved cysteine through the conserved F or W. Fields, in order: V gene, J gene, D gene, clone size, CDR3 DNA, CDR3 protein. A D gene is named only where the DNA matches it firmly. Clone size is stated in some rows and not others, as once, few, many or a class when expanded.

TRBV12-3/TRBV12-4	TRBJ2-5	NA	NA	TGTGCCAGCAGGCGGTACCAAGAGACCCAGTACTTC	CASRRYQETQYF
TRBV12-3/TRBV12-4	TRBJ1-3	NA	few	TGTGCCAGCAGTTCTACGGGACGGTCTGGAAACACCATATATTTT	CASSSTGRSGNTIYF
TRBV19	TRBJ2-2	NA	NA	TGTGCCAGTAATTGGCAGGGCGGGAACACCGGGGAGCTGTTTTTT	CASNWQGGNTGELFF
TRBV19	TRBJ2-2	TRBD1	few	TGTGCCAGTAGTATAGTTCGGGACAGCGCGAACACCGGGGAGCTGTTTTTT	CASSIVRDSANTGELFF
TRBV29-1	TRBJ1-2	TRBD1	few	TGCAGCGTTTCGGACAGGGTGGGTGGCTACACCTTC	CSVSDRVGGYTF
TRBV7-7	TRBJ2-5	NA	many	TGTGCTAGCAGCTTATCTACAGGGTTCGAGACCCAGTACTTC	CASSLSTGFETQYF
TRBV2	TRBJ1-2	NA	NA	TGTGCCAGCCTACAGAGGATTTATGGCTACACCTTC	CASLQRIYGYTF
TRBV7-2	TRBJ1-2	TRBD1	NA	TGTGCCAGCAGCGCAAGGACAGGGCTTGGCTACACCTTC	CASSARTGLGYTF
TRBV12-3/TRBV12-4	TRBJ2-1	TRBD1	many	TGTGCCAGCAGTCTTCAGACAGGGATGGGGAATGAGCAGTTCTTC	CASSLQTGMGNEQFF
TRBV6-1	TRBJ2-2	NA	few	TGTGCCAGCAATATTCAGGGGGGGGAGCTGTTTTTT	CASNIQGGELFF
TRBV20-1	TRBJ2-1	TRBD1	NA	TGCAGTGCTAGAGATCTTCCCAAAGAGGGACAGCTCGACTCTCTTCAGTTCTTC	CSARDLPKEGQLDSLQFF
TRBV5-4	TRBJ2-3	TRBD1	many	TGTGCCAGCAGATTGGGACAGGGGGTGGATACGCAGTATTTT	CASRLGQGVDTQYF
TRBV7-2	TRBJ2-3	TRBD2	many	TGTGCCAGCAGCGCAACTAGCGGATCAGATACGCAGTATTTT	CASSATSGSDTQYF
TRBV5-1	TRBJ2-1	NA	many	TGCGCCAGCAGCCGCGCCGGGGGCCTCTCCTACAATGAGCAGTTCTTC	CASSRAGGLSYNEQFF
TRBV7-9	TRBJ2-3	TRBD2	NA	TGTGCCAGCAGCTTTCGGGGGGAGGATACGCAGTATTTT	CASSFRGEDTQYF
TRBV12-3/TRBV12-4	TRBJ1-5	TRBD1	many	TGTGCCAGCAGTTTCTTACAGGGGGCAGGGCAGCCCCAGCATTTT	CASSFLQGAGQPQHF
TRBV20-1	TRBJ2-2	TRBD2	many	TGCAGTGCTAGTGTGCTAGCGGGAGCCGGGGAGCTGTTTTTT	CSASVLAGAGELFF
TRBV12-3/TRBV12-4	TRBJ2-5	NA	many	TGTGCCAGCAGTTTAGCGAGACAGGCCGGGGAGACCCAGTACTTC	CASSLARQAGETQYF
TRBV28	TRBJ1-3	TRBD1	NA	TGTGCCAGCAGCCCGCAGGGGGCCCTAATCGGAAACACCATATATTTT	CASSPQGALIGNTIYF
TRBV2	TRBJ2-1	NA	many	TGTGCCAGCAGTGATAGCAGGGGCTTTGAGCAGTTCTTC	CASSDSRGFEQFF
TRBV18	TRBJ2-5	NA	many	TGTGCCAGCTCACCGAACAGCAAAGAGACCCAGTACTTC	CASSPNSKETQYF
TRBV19	TRBJ1-3	NA	NA	TGTGCCAGTAGAACAGGATTCAATGGAAACACCATATATTTT	CASRTGFNGNTIYF
TRBV12-3/TRBV12-4	TRBJ2-1	TRBD2	few	TGTGCCAGCAGCTCCCTAGCGGGGGCCTACAATGAGCAGTTCTTC	CASSSLAGAYNEQFF
TRBV29-1	TRBJ2-3	NA	few	TGCAGCGTGGCCCATAGCCCAGATACGCAGTATTTT	CSVAHSPDTQYF
TRBV7-6	TRBJ1-2	NA	many	TGTGCCAGCACCTTGGGGGCAGGGGCATTGGAAGGCTACACCTTC	CASTLGAGALEGYTF
TRBV7-9	TRBJ2-1	TRBD1	NA	TGTGCCAGCAGCTTAGACGGGACAGGGACATGGGATGAGCAGTTCTTC	CASSLDGTGTWDEQFF
TRBV28	TRBJ2-5	TRBD2	NA	TGTGCCAGCAGTTATAGCGGGAGGGCAGAGACCCAGTACTTC	CASSYSGRAETQYF
TRBV6-1	TRBJ1-5	TRBD1	many	TGTGCCAGCTATATGGAGGGACAGGGAGCGAGCAATCAGCCCCAGCATTTT	CASYMEGQGASNQPQHF
TRBV7-2	TRBJ2-3	NA	many	TGTGCCAGCAGCTTCCGACTCGCCTCTAGCACAGATACGCAGTATTTT	CASSFRLASSTDTQYF
TRBV6-1	TRBJ2-1	NA	NA	TGTGCCAGCAGCCAAGATACAGGTGAGCAGTTCTTC	CASSQDTGEQFF
TRBV9	TRBJ2-1	NA	NA	TGTGCCAGCAGCGAACGATCCTACAATGAGCAGTTCTTC	CASSERSYNEQFF
TRBV18	TRBJ1-1	NA	many	TGTGCCAGCTCTGTGAGGGCAGGCGACTTGAACACTGAAGCTTTCTTT	CASSVRAGDLNTEAFF
TRBV20-1	TRBJ1-3	NA	many	TGCAGTGTAGGGTTTCAGAGTTGGAATACTAACTCTGGAAACACCATATATTTT	CSVGFQSWNTNSGNTIYF
TRBV20-1	TRBJ2-7	TRBD2	NA	TGCAGTGCTAGGGGGACTAGCGGAACTTCCTCCTACGAGCAGTACTTC	CSARGTSGTSSYEQYF
TRBV10-3	TRBJ2-1	TRBD1	many	TGTGCCATCAGTGGATTACAGGGGGCGGGAGCTCAGTTCCGTAGCTGGGACAATGAGCAGTTCTTC	CAISGLQGAGAQFRSWDNEQFF
TRBV12-3/TRBV12-4	TRBJ1-2	NA	many	TGTGCCAGCAGACCCCTCGGGATCAACTATGGCTACACCTTC	CASRPLGINYGYTF
TRBV5-4	TRBJ2-1	TRBD1	few	TGTGCCAGCAGCCCGACCGGGACAGGGGGCGATGAGCAGTTCTTC	CASSPTGTGGDEQFF
TRBV24-1	TRBJ2-1	TRBD1	many	TGTGCCACCAGCGGGACAGGTCCCTACAATGAGCAGTTCTTC	CATSGTGPYNEQFF
TRBV28	TRBJ2-1	TRBD2	many	TGTGCCAGCAGTGCCAGGACTAGCGGTACCTACAATGAGCAGTTCTTC	CASSARTSGTYNEQFF
TRBV7-8	TRBJ2-1	NA	many	TGTGCCAGCAGCCACAAACAGGGATATAGTAGAAATGAGCAGTTCTTC	CASSHKQGYSRNEQFF
TRBV10-3	TRBJ1-6	NA	many	TGTGCCATCAGTGAGACGGTTAATTCACCCCTCCACTTT	CAISETVNSPLHF
TRBV27	TRBJ1-4	NA	NA	TGTGCCAGCAGTGAGTTTGAATCAACTAATGAAAAACTGTTTTTT	CASSEFESTNEKLFF
TRBV12-3/TRBV12-4	TRBJ1-5	NA	many	TGTGCCAGTCAGCGCAGGGACATCTTCAATCAGCCCCAGCATTTT	CASQRRDIFNQPQHF
TRBV5-1	TRBJ2-3	NA	few	TGCGCCAGCAGCTTGGCCAAGGGGGGCCGGGCAGATACGCAGTATTTT	CASSLAKGGRADTQYF
TRBV7-9	TRBJ2-3	NA	many	TGTGCCAGCAGCTTCGGCGGCCCAGATACGCAGTATTTT	CASSFGGPDTQYF
TRBV5-1	TRBJ2-3	TRBD1	NA	TGCGCCAGCAGCTCGACAGGGGGCGTTTGGACAGATACGCAGTATTTT	CASSSTGGVWTDTQYF
TRBV5-1	TRBJ1-4	NA	NA	TGCGCCAGCAGCTTGACAGGGCTGTCTAATGAAAAACTGTTTTTT	CASSLTGLSNEKLFF
TRBV7-2	TRBJ2-5	NA	many	TGTGCCAGCAGCTTAGTAGGAGGGGGGCAGACCCAGTACTTC	CASSLVGGGQTQYF
TRBV2	TRBJ2-7	TRBD2	many	TGTGCCAGCAGTGAACGGGGACTAGCGGGCGGAGGCGGCGAGCAGTACTTC	CASSERGLAGGGGEQYF
TRBV20-1	TRBJ1-5	NA	NA	TGCAGTGCTAGAGCCCACAGGAAAAACCGAATTTATAGCAATCAGCCCCGGCATTTT	CSARAHRKNRIYSNQPRHF
TRBV5-1	TRBJ1-4	TRBD1	NA	TGCGCCAGCAGCTTGGTGGGGACAGATGAAAAACTGTTTTTT	CASSLVGTDEKLFF
TRBV7-9	TRBJ1-2	TRBD1	NA	TGTGCCAGCAGCCCCGGGACAGGACCCTTCTATGGCTACACCTTC	CASSPGTGPFYGYTF
TRBV6-6	TRBJ2-1	NA	many	TGTGCCAGCAGTTACTCGATAATCCCCGAATACGGGTACAATGAGCAGTTCTTC	CASSYSIIPEYGYNEQFF
TRBV4-2	TRBJ2-1	TRBD2	NA	TGTGCCAGCAGCCAAGGTAGCGGGGGCCTCAATGAGCAGTTCTTC	CASSQGSGGLNEQFF
TRBV20-1	TRBJ1-5	NA	many	TGCAGTGCTAGGGTAGTTAGGGGTGGTCAGCCCCAGCATTTT	CSARVVRGGQPQHF
TRBV3-1	TRBJ2-3	TRBD2	many	TGTGCCAGCAGCCTCGGGACTAGTGGCACAGATACGCAGTATTTT	CASSLGTSGTDTQYF